A selection of T cell receptor beta chains follows, all from one sample in a study of PD-L1 blockade in urothelial cancer. Assay used: immunoSEQ multiplex PCR; TCRdb lists only in-frame clones, some missing. The table shows around 86,000 clones, with approximately 86% occurring only once. The sample was PBMCs, taken around atezolizumab (anti-PD-L1) treatment. All receptors derive from a man aged 40-49 years with urothelial cancer. Both conserved end residues are part of each CDR3. A D gene is named only where the DNA matches it firmly. Expanded clones are given a class, and other clones once, few, many or no size at all.

CATRVIASGANVLTF	TGTGCCACCCGGGTCATAGCCTCTGGGGCCAACGTCCTGACTTTC	TRBV6-5	.	.	TRBJ2-6
CATSREGRARSGNTIYF	TGTGCCACCAGCAGAGAGGGCCGCGCACGCTCTGGAAACACCATATATTTT	TRBV15	.	.	TRBJ1-3
CASSVGGGGTYNEQFF	TGTGCCAGCAGCGTGGGAGGGGGGGGCACCTACAATGAGCAGTTCTTC	TRBV9	.	.	TRBJ2-1
CSVLTGVANEQFF	TGCAGCGTGTTGACAGGGGTGGCCAATGAGCAGTTCTTC	TRBV29-1	once	TRBD1	TRBJ2-1
CASSALGQGPGELFF	TGTGCCAGCAGCGCTTTGGGACAGGGGCCCGGGGAGCTGTTTTTT	TRBV9	.	TRBD1	TRBJ2-2
CASSVGPTGTEAFF	TGTGCCAGCAGCGTAGGCCCGACAGGGACTGAAGCTTTCTTT	TRBV9	.	TRBD1	TRBJ1-1
CASSLSGQYTEAFF	TGCGCCAGCAGCTTGTCCGGACAGTACACTGAAGCTTTCTTT	TRBV5-1	.	.	TRBJ1-1
CASSLRQSETQYF	TGTGCCAGCAGTTTGAGACAAAGTGAGACCCAGTACTTC	TRBV28	.	.	TRBJ2-5
CASSLTGGNEKLFF	TGTGCCAGCAGCCTAACAGGGGGAAATGAAAAACTGTTTTTT	TRBV9	once	TRBD1	TRBJ1-4
CAWSAGTGRRRQYF	TGTGCCTGGAGTGCCGGGACAGGGAGACGGAGGCAGTACTTC	TRBV30	.	TRBD1	TRBJ2-7
CASSPQGVNEQFF	TGTGCCAGCTCACCCCAGGGTGTGAATGAGCAGTTCTTC	TRBV18	.	.	TRBJ2-1
CASSKSGTSGANVLTF	TGCGCCAGCTCTAAGTCGGGTACCTCTGGGGCCAACGTCCTGACTTTC	TRBV5-1	few	.	TRBJ2-6
CASSEITVQPQHF	TGTGCCAGCAGTGAAATCACAGTACAGCCCCAGCATTTT	TRBV6-1	.	.	TRBJ1-5
CASSQDGSAGGFSGELFF	TGCGCCAGCAGCCAAGATGGGTCGGCGGGAGGGTTCAGCGGGGAGCTGTTTTTT	TRBV4-3	once	TRBD2	TRBJ2-2
CASSPYSIGTGSYEQYF	TGTGCCAGCTCCCCCTATTCCATAGGGACTGGTTCGTACGAGCAGTACTTC	TRBV7-2	.	.	TRBJ2-7
CASSALAGYEQYF	TGTGCCAGCAGTGCACTAGCTGGTTACGAGCAGTACTTC	TRBV2	few	.	TRBJ2-7
CASSSTSTGKSYEQYF	TGTGCCAGCAGTTCGACCTCGACAGGGAAGTCCTACGAGCAGTACTTC	TRBV27	.	TRBD1	TRBJ2-7
CASSYFKRGEQFF	TGTGCCAGCAGTTACTTCAAGCGGGGTGAGCAGTTCTTC	TRBV6-5	.	TRBD2	TRBJ2-1
CASRERRQFF	TGTGCCAGCAGAGAACGCAGACAGTTCTTC	TRBV25-1	.	.	TRBJ2-1
CASSQEGGGMVSNQPQHF	TGCGCCAGCAGCCAAGAAGGGGGGGGTATGGTTAGCAATCAGCCCCAGCATTTT	TRBV4-1	.	.	TRBJ1-5
CASKTGDYGYTF	TGCGCCAGCAAAACAGGCGACTATGGCTACACCTTC	TRBV5-1	.	.	TRBJ1-2
CASSLVGRRAFF	TGTGCCAGCAGTTTGGTGGGGAGGAGGGCTTTCTTT	TRBV28	.	.	TRBJ1-1
CASSLAVSGRAKNIQYF	TGTGCCAGCAGCTTGGCCGTTAGCGGGAGAGCCAAAAACATTCAGTACTTC	TRBV5-4	.	TRBD2	TRBJ2-4
CASSLSPGQGYEQYF	TGTGCCAGCAGTTTATCTCCGGGACAGGGGTACGAGCAGTACTTC	TRBV27	.	TRBD1	TRBJ2-7
CASSLEAAGVREQFF	TGCGCCAGCAGCTTGGAGGCTGCGGGAGTCCGGGAGCAGTTCTTC	TRBV5-1	.	TRBD2	TRBJ2-1
CASSGTGANTEAFF	TGTGCCAGCAGCGGTACAGGGGCGAACACTGAAGCTTTCTTT	TRBV6-6	.	TRBD1	TRBJ1-1
CAISASPLKGLAEETQYF	TGTGCCATCAGTGCATCCCCACTAAAAGGACTAGCGGAAGAGACCCAGTACTTC	TRBV10-3	.	TRBD2	TRBJ2-5
CASSPSQGATDTQYF	TGTGCCAGCTCACCAAGTCAGGGGGCCACAGATACGCAGTATTTT	TRBV18	.	TRBD1	TRBJ2-3
CASGWGGIRGHNEQFF	TGTGCTAGTGGTTGGGGGGGGATTAGAGGGCACAATGAGCAGTTCTTC	TRBV12-5	.	TRBD2	TRBJ2-1
CASSGGVRHNEQFF	TGTGCCAGCAGCGGCGGGGTTCGCCACAATGAGCAGTTCTTC	TRBV9	once	.	TRBJ2-1
CASSPGQGHQPQHF	TGTGCCAGCTCCCCGGGACAGGGTCATCAGCCCCAGCATTTT	TRBV18	.	TRBD1	TRBJ1-5
CASSLLANSYNEQFF	TGTGCCAGCAGCCTTCTAGCGAATTCCTACAATGAGCAGTTCTTC	TRBV28	.	.	TRBJ2-1